These 3 T cell receptor beta chains originate from one sample sequenced in a study of tumor and adjacent non-tumor tissue in lung cancer. This sample's RNA came from whole unsorted tissue. TCRbeta libraries were built with three rounds of nested PCR, modified from ARM-PCR. TCRdb reprocessed the multiplex PCR reads with MiXCR, giving one entry per CDR3 protein. The sample contains about 200,000 distinct CDR3 sequences, 71% of which appear only once. The sequenced material came from lung tumor tissue. All receptors derive from a man aged 55 to 70 with non-small cell lung cancer.

The chain joins TRBV20-1 to TRBJ2-5; 9 bases are shared with TRBD2. Unmatched junction bases numbered 13, after V lost 3 bases and J lost 5 bases. CDR3 length: 16 residues. Germline V gene sequence: CDR1 DFQATT, CDR2 SNEGSKA (reference sequence). The CDR3 DNA is TGCAGTGCTAGCGCCGTAACCAGCGGGAGGATCGAGACCCAGTACTTC. Translating gives CSASAVTSGRIETQYF.

The chain couples TRBV29-1 to TRBJ2-7, with 7 positions matching TRBD2. V was clipped by 8 bases and J by 2 bases; unmatched bases: 12. The CDR3 is made up of 14 amino acids. Germline assignment: CDR1 SQVTM and CDR2 ANQGSEA. The CDR3, as DNA: TGCAGCATGATCCGGGTAGCGGGTGCCTACGAGCAGTACTTC. This gives the protein CSMIRVAGAYEQYF.

The gene calls are TRBV20-1 and TRBJ1-5; no definite D call. The CDR3 spans 14 residues. With 5 bases removed from V and 0 bases from J, the gap between germline ends came to 11 bases. CDR1 and CDR2 (germline): DFQATT, SNEGSKA (reference sequence). The CDR3 coding sequence is TGCAGTGCTCTAGGGCTGGATAGCAATCAGCCCCAGCATTTT. Translating gives CSALGLDSNQPQHF.